This T cell receptor beta chain was sequenced for a study of T cells after yellow fever vaccination. On this clonotype itself: This could be a read error, since a much larger clone is one nucleotide away.

The V gene lost 0 bases and the J gene lost 5 bases, with 11 bases spanning the gap. CDR3 length: 14 residues. The germline V gene encodes CDR1 SGHRS and CDR2 YFSETQ. The study's findings and limits: A secondary response was less intense yet reached its peak sooner, at day 5 versus 15. The booster saw the reappearance of most primary-vaccination clones (roughly 97% CD4, around 88% CD8). Sequencing of sorted memory subsets on day 0 failed to detect almost all vaccine-responding clonotypes.

They built TCR cDNA with 5'RACE template switching, a step that put in a universal primer site and UMIs. TCRdb called the 5' RACE reads again in MiXCR, with one record for every CDR3 protein. The profile shows tens of thousands of distinct CDR3 sequences, under 5.5% of them singletons. The source material was PBMCs, either bulk or a sorted T-cell subset (CD4+, CD8+, memory, or dextramer-sorted; not recorded which), sampled 15 days after the yellow fever booster vaccination. This receptor was obtained from a man aged 25-45 years who received the YFV17D yellow fever vaccine. This chain connects TRBV5-1 to TRBJ1-2, with D hard to call. CDR3 amino acids: CASSLEGAKYGYTF. In DNA, the CDR3 is TGCGCCAGCAGCTTGGAGGGAGCGAAGTATGGCTACACCTTC.